The 3 T cell receptor beta chains below all came from one sample that was sequenced in a study of T cell repertoires in cytomegalovirus infection. In TCRdb, the reads were re-called with MiXCR into one record per CDR3 protein. Counted here are hundreds of thousands of distinct CDR3 sequences, about 39% occurring once; the ten biggest clones make up 35% to 50%. The antigens for these receptors are not known. The source was cultured PBMCs, collected from culture after CMV antigen stimulation. All receptors derive from a human donor in good health (CMV status not recorded). Some clones in this sample may be carry-over from other donors' samples.

The chain employs TRBV4-1 and TRBJ1-1, with a possible D match to TRBD1 (5 bases). Trimming removed 3 bases from V and 5 bases from J, with 13 bases in between. This CDR3 has 14 residues. Germline CDR1 is MGHRA and CDR2 is YSYEKL. CDR3 DNA: TGCGCCAGCAGCCAGATGGGCAGGGAGACTGAAGCTTTCTTT. Its translation: CASSQMGRETEAFF.

The table lists this clonotype with a few counts. The rearrangement links TRBV12-3 or TRBV12-4 to TRBJ1-2; 7 positions agree with TRBD1. Losses at the gene ends were 3 bases for V and 5 bases for J; bases not matched to a gene: 6. The CDR3 totals 14 residues. This CDR3 reads CASSFVGGPYGYTF. CDR3 sequence (DNA): TGTGCCAGCAGTTTTGTAGGGGGCCCATATGGCTACACCTTC.

Only one count was recorded for this clonotype. V usage is TRBV5-4 and J usage is TRBJ2-5; D gene ambiguous. The CDR3 has 14 residues. The V end lost 2 bases, the J end lost 5 bases, and 13 bases lay between the germline ends. Germline V CDR1 and CDR2: SGHNT, YYREEE (reference sequence). CDR3 region: CASSLGRLEETQYF. CDR3 nucleotide sequence: TGTGCCAGCAGCTTAGGGCGTTTAGAGGAGACCCAGTACTTC.